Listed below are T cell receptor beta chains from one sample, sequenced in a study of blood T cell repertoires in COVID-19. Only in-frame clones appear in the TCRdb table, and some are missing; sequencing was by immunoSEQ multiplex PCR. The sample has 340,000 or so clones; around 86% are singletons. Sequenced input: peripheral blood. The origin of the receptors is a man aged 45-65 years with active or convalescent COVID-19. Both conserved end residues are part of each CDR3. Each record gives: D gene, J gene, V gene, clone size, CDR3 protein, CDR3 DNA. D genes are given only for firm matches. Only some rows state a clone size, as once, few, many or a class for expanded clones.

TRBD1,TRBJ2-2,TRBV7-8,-,CASSPRQGARTGELFF,TGTGCCAGCAGCCCCAGACAGGGGGCAAGGACCGGGGAGCTGTTTTTT
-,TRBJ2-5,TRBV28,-,CASSRLGRRGGETQYF,TGTGCCAGCAGCCGACTAGGGAGGAGAGGTGGAGAGACCCAGTACTTC
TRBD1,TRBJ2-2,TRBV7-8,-,CASSHNRDRGPGELFF,TGTGCCAGCAGCCACAACCGGGACAGGGGGCCCGGGGAGCTGTTTTTT
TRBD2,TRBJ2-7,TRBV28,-,CASSLASGSYEQYF,TGTGCCAGCAGTTTAGCTAGCGGGAGTTACGAGCAGTACTTC
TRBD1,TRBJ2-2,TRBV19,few,CATQRGQGLAGELFF,TGTGCCACGCAACGAGGACAGGGGTTGGCCGGGGAGCTGTTTTTT
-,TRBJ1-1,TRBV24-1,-,CATSDARYGGEAFF,TGTGCCACCAGTGATGCCAGGTATGGGGGCGAAGCTTTCTTT
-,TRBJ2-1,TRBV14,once,CASSLLGTLGDEQFF,TGTGCCAGCAGCCTCCTGGGGACTTTAGGGGATGAGCAGTTCTTC
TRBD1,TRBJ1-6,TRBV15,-,CATSRGPGGQSPLHF,TGTGCCACCAGCAGAGGGCCAGGGGGACAATCACCCCTCCACTTT
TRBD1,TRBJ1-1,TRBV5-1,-,CASSSRTGGLAEAFF,TGCGCCAGCAGCTCCCGGACAGGGGGGTTGGCTGAAGCTTTCTTT
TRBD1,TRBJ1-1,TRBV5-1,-,CASSGGQGDTEAFF,TGCGCCAGCAGCGGCGGACAGGGGGACACTGAAGCTTTCTTT
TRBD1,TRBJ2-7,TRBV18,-,CASSPTQGARDEQYF,TGTGCCAGCTCACCAACCCAGGGGGCGAGGGACGAGCAGTACTTC
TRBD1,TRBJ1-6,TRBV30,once,CAYDRVEGYSPLHF,TGTGCCTACGACAGGGTAGAAGGGTATTCACCCCTCCACTTT
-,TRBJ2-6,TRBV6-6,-,CASTPPSSGANVLTF,TGTGCCAGCACCCCTCCGAGCTCTGGGGCCAACGTCCTGACTTTC
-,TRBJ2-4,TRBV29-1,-,CSVSGPENIQYF,TGCAGCGTTTCAGGGCCAGAAAACATTCAGTACTTC
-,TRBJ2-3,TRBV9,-,CASSGGGGTDTQYF,TGTGCCAGCAGCGGGGGCGGGGGCACAGATACGCAGTATTTT
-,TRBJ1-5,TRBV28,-,CASSLQGLESNQPQHF,TGTGCCAGCAGTTTGCAGGGTTTGGAGAGCAATCAGCCCCAGCATTTT
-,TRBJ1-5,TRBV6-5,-,CASNIQGGSNQPQHF,TGTGCCAGCAATATACAGGGTGGTAGCAATCAGCCCCAGCATTTT
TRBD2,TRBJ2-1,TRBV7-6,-,CASSLGTSPDPTYNEQFF,TGTGCCAGCAGCTTAGGGACTAGCCCAGACCCAACCTACAATGAGCAGTTCTTC
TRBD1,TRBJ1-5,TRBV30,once,CAWSVPGTGGFQPQHF,TGTGCCTGGAGTGTACCCGGGACAGGGGGATTTCAGCCCCAGCATTTT
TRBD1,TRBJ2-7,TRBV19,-,CASSRPGQGVYEQYF,TGTGCCAGTAGCAGACCGGGACAGGGGGTCTACGAGCAGTACTTC
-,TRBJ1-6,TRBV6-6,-,CASSYSPTQRDSPLHF,TGTGCCAGCAGTTACTCTCCCACCCAGCGGGATTCACCCCTCCACTTT
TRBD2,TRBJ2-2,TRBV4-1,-,CASSQRYRGAGANTGELFF,TGCGCCAGCAGCCAACGATATAGGGGTGCGGGGGCGAACACCGGGGAGCTGTTTTTT
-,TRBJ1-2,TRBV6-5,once,CASSSLGPGVSGYTF,TGTGCCAGCAGTTCCCTTGGGCCGGGGGTGTCAGGCTACACCTTC
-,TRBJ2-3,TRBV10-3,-,CAINDPSLSTDTQYF,TGTGCCATCAATGACCCTAGCTTAAGCACAGATACGCAGTATTTT
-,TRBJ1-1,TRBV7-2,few,CASSLVGDTEAFF,TGTGCCAGCAGCTTAGTAGGGGACACTGAAGCTTTCTTT
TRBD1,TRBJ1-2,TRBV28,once,CASSLQGDPYGYTF,TGTGCCAGCAGTTTACAGGGGGACCCGTATGGCTACACCTTC
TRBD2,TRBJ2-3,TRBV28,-,CASTHNPTSGGMGTQYF,TGTGCCAGCACCCACAACCCCACTAGCGGGGGGATGGGTACGCAGTATTTT
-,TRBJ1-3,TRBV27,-,CASGILQGRGIHTIYF,TGTGCCAGCGGTATTCTACAGGGTCGTGGGATTCACACCATATATTTT
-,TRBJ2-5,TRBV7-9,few,CASSGGAEGTQYF,TGTGCCAGCAGCGGCGGGGCCGAGGGGACCCAGTACTTC
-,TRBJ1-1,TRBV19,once,CASRSEALLDTEAFF,TGTGCCAGTAGATCGGAGGCCTTATTGGACACTGAAGCTTTCTTT
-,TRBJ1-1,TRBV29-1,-,CGGGSMNTEAFF,TGCGGGGGGGGATCCATGAACACTGAAGCTTTCTTT
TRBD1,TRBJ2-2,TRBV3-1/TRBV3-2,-,CASSIATGYTGELFF,TGTGCCAGCAGCATCGCGACAGGGTACACCGGGGAGCTGTTTTTT
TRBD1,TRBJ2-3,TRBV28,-,CASSLLGTGYTDTQYF,TGTGCCAGCAGTTTGTTGGGGACAGGGTACACAGATACGCAGTATTTT
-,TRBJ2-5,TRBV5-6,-,CASSLPGRAQETQYF,TGTGCCAGCAGCTTGCCGGGCAGGGCACAAGAGACCCAGTACTTC
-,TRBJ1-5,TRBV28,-,CASSLGQTAVISNQPQHF,TGTGCCAGCAGCTTAGGACAGACCGCAGTTATTAGCAATCAGCCCCAGCATTTT
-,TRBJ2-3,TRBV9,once,CASSVVGGARTDTQYF,TGTGCCAGCAGCGTAGTGGGGGGGGCAAGGACAGATACGCAGTATTTT
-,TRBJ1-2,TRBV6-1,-,CASSEARGNYGYTF,TGTGCCAGCAGTGAAGCTCGAGGGAACTATGGCTACACCTTC
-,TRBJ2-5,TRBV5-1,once,CASSLDLETQYF,TGCGCCAGCAGCTTGGATCTCGAGACCCAGTACTTC
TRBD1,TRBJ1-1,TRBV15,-,CATQQGARMNTEAFF,TGTGCCACACAGCAGGGGGCGCGCATGAACACTGAAGCTTTCTTT
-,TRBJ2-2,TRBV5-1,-,CASGASGNTGELFF,TGCGCCAGCGGGGCTTCTGGGAACACCGGGGAGCTGTTTTTT
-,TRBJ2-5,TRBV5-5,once,CASSLAGEKETQYF,TGTGCCAGCAGCTTGGCCGGAGAAAAAGAGACCCAGTACTTC
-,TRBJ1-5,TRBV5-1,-,CASSPHRVWQPQHF,TGCGCCAGCAGCCCCCACAGGGTATGGCAGCCCCAGCATTTT